The clone carrying this T cell receptor beta chain was detected a few times. The antigen is unknown. The data are from a study of T-cell reconstitution after alpha-beta-depleted transplantation in children. Per germline, CDR1 MNHEY and CDR2 SMNVEV (reference sequence). CDR3 length: 16 residues. V lost 4 bases to trimming and J lost 4 bases; unmatched junction nucleotides: 10. TCRbeta library construction was performed incorporating unique molecular identifiers. TCRdb independently ran MiXCR on the PCR reads; one entry per CDR3 protein. The sample includes around 450,000 distinct CDR3 sequences, around 46% of them seen just once. Overall study results and limits: After transplant, high TCRbeta diversity at day 60 in some patients arose from surviving recipient T cells and thymic progenitors.

The source is a girl aged 2-10 years with aplastic anemia, due to receive a stem cell transplant. Material: PBMCs, obtained before TCRalphabeta/CD19-depleted stem cell transplant. V is TRBV27 and J is TRBJ2-7; TRBD1 aligns across 10 bases. CDR3 sequence reads: CASSSKGQGTGYEQYF. DNA for the CDR3: TGTGCCAGCAGTTCCAAGGGACAGGGGACCGGGTACGAGCAGTACTTC.